The T cell receptor beta chain described here comes from a study of cytomegalovirus exposure and HLA in healthy donors. Findings and limits, study-wide: Most observed TCR sequences were rare, whereas some public TCRs were detected in many donors. CMV serostatus was the sole immune exposure data available. Earlier analysis yielded a pattern in which most TCR beta V segments were productive about 90% or about 30% of the time.

The PCR contained 60 Vbeta and 13 Jbeta primers. Per the authors' pipeline: An analysis performed later counted 60 million to 90 million unique TCR beta chains (roughly 11 million of them shared). The data were produced by immunoSEQ multiplex PCR, yet TCRdb's version contains in-frame clones alone and is incomplete. D and trimming were read from the DNA, whereas the V and J calls and clone size are those reported in that table. In the table there are roughly 100,000 clones, about three quarters of which are singletons. As to this clone: Antigen: not known.

Sequencing used PBMCs. This receptor was taken from a woman under 30 in good health and CMV-seropositive.

The DNA for the CDR3 is TGCGCCAGCAGCCAAGTTGGCGGGGATGAGCAGTTCTTC. Encoded protein: CASSQVGGDEQFF. The chain couples TRBV4-1 to TRBJ2-1, with D perhaps matching TRBD2 (6 bases). Trimming took 1 base from V and 8 from J, leaving 9 bases between them. This CDR3 is 13 amino acids long. The germline CDR1 and CDR2 sequences are MGHRA and YSYEKL.